Listed below are T cell receptor beta chains from one sample, sequenced in a study of blood T cell repertoires in COVID-19. Assay used: immunoSEQ multiplex PCR; TCRdb lists only in-frame clones, some missing. This repertoire shows 150,000 or so clones, 86% found once; its top ten account for 4%. The sequencing input was peripheral blood. The receptors come from an older woman with acute or convalescent COVID-19. Both conserved end residues are part of each CDR3. Each record gives: V gene, J gene, CDR3 protein.

v_gene: TRBV3-1/TRBV3-2; j_gene: TRBJ1-1; CDR3aa: CASSQPRGGWNTEAFF
v_gene: TRBV7-9; j_gene: TRBJ2-5; CDR3aa: CASPDGETQYF
v_gene: TRBV6-5; j_gene: TRBJ1-2; CDR3aa: CASRGDRGYGYTF
v_gene: TRBV5-4; j_gene: TRBJ2-7; CDR3aa: CASSLGGLAGVLLYEQYF
v_gene: TRBV27; j_gene: TRBJ1-5; CDR3aa: CASSSGQGLQPQHF
v_gene: TRBV7-9; j_gene: TRBJ2-1; CDR3aa: CASRPDRGGPYNEQFF
v_gene: TRBV10-3; j_gene: TRBJ2-7; CDR3aa: CAIMGGAPLEQYF
v_gene: TRBV12-3/TRBV12-4; j_gene: TRBJ2-2; CDR3aa: CATAANTGELFF
v_gene: TRBV29-1; j_gene: TRBJ2-2; CDR3aa: CSVATGAGELFF
v_gene: TRBV20-1; j_gene: TRBJ2-7; CDR3aa: CSAYTEEQYF
v_gene: TRBV3-1/TRBV3-2; j_gene: TRBJ2-2; CDR3aa: CASSQGNQGGTGELFF
v_gene: TRBV7-9; j_gene: TRBJ1-2; CDR3aa: CASSTGQSPAASYTF
v_gene: TRBV7-8; j_gene: TRBJ2-7; CDR3aa: CASSPNYEQYF
v_gene: TRBV7-8; j_gene: TRBJ2-2; CDR3aa: CASSFNPTNTGELFF
v_gene: TRBV5-1; j_gene: TRBJ2-1; CDR3aa: CASSLRGGLDEQFF
v_gene: TRBV4-3; j_gene: TRBJ2-1; CDR3aa: CASSQDVSGDEQFF
v_gene: TRBV19; j_gene: TRBJ2-7; CDR3aa: CASSMGQNSYEQYF
v_gene: TRBV7-8; j_gene: TRBJ1-2; CDR3aa: CASSLVVQGGYGYTF
v_gene: TRBV6-1; j_gene: TRBJ1-2; CDR3aa: CASSEDRDSYGYTF
v_gene: TRBV28; j_gene: TRBJ2-1; CDR3aa: CASRGLGTRSYNEQFF
v_gene: TRBV12-3/TRBV12-4; j_gene: TRBJ2-3; CDR3aa: CASRLFRDTQYF
v_gene: TRBV4-3; j_gene: TRBJ2-1; CDR3aa: CASSQELLAAYNEQFF
v_gene: TRBV3-1/TRBV3-2; j_gene: TRBJ1-2; CDR3aa: CASSLDSNYGYTF
v_gene: TRBV6-2/TRBV6-3; j_gene: TRBJ2-6; CDR3aa: CASSLEGTGVSGANVLTF
v_gene: TRBV4-1; j_gene: TRBJ1-1; CDR3aa: CASSRSDRGNTEAFF
v_gene: TRBV9; j_gene: TRBJ2-7; CDR3aa: CASSVGSDRSYEQYF
v_gene: TRBV7-2; j_gene: TRBJ2-7; CDR3aa: CASSLVGGSSYEQYF
v_gene: TRBV7-9; j_gene: TRBJ2-1; CDR3aa: CASSRDREQFF
v_gene: TRBV5-1; j_gene: TRBJ1-1; CDR3aa: CASSTGQTYQGHMNTEAFF
v_gene: TRBV28; j_gene: TRBJ1-1; CDR3aa: CASSYSSRVAEAFF
v_gene: TRBV9; j_gene: TRBJ2-5; CDR3aa: CASSVGPQPRETQYF
v_gene: TRBV7-9; j_gene: TRBJ1-4; CDR3aa: CASSLGGPNEKLFF
v_gene: TRBV6-2/TRBV6-3; j_gene: TRBJ2-1; CDR3aa: CASSSIAGGKYNEQFF
v_gene: TRBV5-4; j_gene: TRBJ2-3; CDR3aa: CASSPRLAGSTDTQYF
v_gene: TRBV6-5; j_gene: TRBJ2-2; CDR3aa: CASSYSGSTNTGELFF
v_gene: TRBV20-1; j_gene: TRBJ1-2; CDR3aa: CSASTSSNYGYTF
v_gene: TRBV7-8; j_gene: TRBJ2-7; CDR3aa: CASSSRGRPGKFRHEQYF
v_gene: TRBV10-1; j_gene: TRBJ1-5; CDR3aa: CANSPGQKTFESNQPQHF
v_gene: TRBV6-1; j_gene: TRBJ2-7; CDR3aa: CASSRRTGSYEQYF
v_gene: TRBV4-2; j_gene: TRBJ1-6; CDR3aa: CASSIGPGVESPLHF
v_gene: TRBV7-9; j_gene: TRBJ2-4; CDR3aa: CASSLGQGAHKNIQYF
v_gene: TRBV5-1; j_gene: TRBJ1-1; CDR3aa: CASSLTDMNTEAFF
v_gene: TRBV6-1; j_gene: TRBJ1-2; CDR3aa: CASSEGEGYGYTF
v_gene: TRBV2; j_gene: TRBJ1-1; CDR3aa: CASSDRVGTEAFF
v_gene: TRBV28; j_gene: TRBJ2-1; CDR3aa: CASSYPASGRGEQFF
v_gene: TRBV4-3; j_gene: TRBJ1-2; CDR3aa: CASSHDTQVKGYGYTF
v_gene: TRBV9; j_gene: TRBJ1-1; CDR3aa: CASSALPSTEAFF
v_gene: TRBV6-2/TRBV6-3; j_gene: TRBJ2-4; CDR3aa: CASSYNSPGGGIQYF
v_gene: TRBV6-2/TRBV6-3; j_gene: TRBJ1-6; CDR3aa: CASSSNLGGYSPLHF
v_gene: TRBV5-6; j_gene: TRBJ2-7; CDR3aa: CASRPRGDRGPYEQYF
v_gene: TRBV20-1; j_gene: TRBJ1-6; CDR3aa: CSASGNRGRSPLHF
v_gene: TRBV18; j_gene: TRBJ2-5; CDR3aa: CASSPGGRETQYF
v_gene: TRBV18; j_gene: TRBJ1-2; CDR3aa: CASSPGTRHGYTF
v_gene: TRBV3-1/TRBV3-2; j_gene: TRBJ2-5; CDR3aa: CASSLDGGDSTWRETQYF
v_gene: TRBV25-1; j_gene: TRBJ2-1; CDR3aa: CASTARPLQDEQFF
v_gene: TRBV19; j_gene: TRBJ1-5; CDR3aa: CASSLRSGGTKSEPQHF
v_gene: TRBV7-9; j_gene: TRBJ1-2; CDR3aa: CASSHQGAGYTF